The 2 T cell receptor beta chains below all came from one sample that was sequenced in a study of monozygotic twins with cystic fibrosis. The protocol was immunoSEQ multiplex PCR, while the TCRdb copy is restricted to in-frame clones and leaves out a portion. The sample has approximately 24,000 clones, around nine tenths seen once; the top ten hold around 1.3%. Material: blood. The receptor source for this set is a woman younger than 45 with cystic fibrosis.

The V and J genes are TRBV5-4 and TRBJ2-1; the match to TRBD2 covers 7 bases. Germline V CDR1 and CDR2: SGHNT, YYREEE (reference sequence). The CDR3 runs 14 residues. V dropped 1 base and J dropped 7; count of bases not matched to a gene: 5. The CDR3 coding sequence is TGTGCCAGCAGCTTGTGGGGGGGAAGTAATGAGCAGTTCTTC. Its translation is CASSLWGGSNEQFF.

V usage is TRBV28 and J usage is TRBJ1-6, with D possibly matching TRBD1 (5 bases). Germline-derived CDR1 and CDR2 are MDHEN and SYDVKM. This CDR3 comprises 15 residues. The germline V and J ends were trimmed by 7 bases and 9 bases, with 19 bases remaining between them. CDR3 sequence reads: CASTLGGASGSPLHF. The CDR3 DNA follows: TGTGCCAGCACCCTCGGAGGGGCCTCGGGTTCACCCCTCCACTTT. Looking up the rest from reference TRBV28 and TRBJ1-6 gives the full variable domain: DVKVTQSSRYLVKRTGEKVFLECVQDMDHENMFWYRQDPGLGLRLIYFSYDVKMKEKGDIPEGYSVSREKKERFSLILESASTNQTSMYLCASTLGGASGSPLHFGNGTRLTVT.